Listed below are T cell receptor beta chains from one sample, sequenced in a study of blood T cells in healthy people across ages. TCRdb reprocessed the 5' RACE reads with MiXCR, giving one entry per CDR3 protein. The sample yields about 1 million distinct CDR3 sequences, roughly 45% seen once. Sequences were obtained from blood. These receptors all come from a woman aged 55-70 years in good health. Both conserved end residues are part of each CDR3.

TRBV4-1 CASSQEPAGGGYPEQYF
TRBV10-3 CAIRGTGFSSGANVLTF
TRBV29-1 CSGEGGTDTQYF
TRBV10-3 CAISGPSGGHQETQYF
TRBV3-1 CAGSQVEGGDRVDGYTF
TRBV6-2/TRBV6-3 CASSLLGGEGYGYTF
TRBV27 CASSLRQGSPLHF
TRBV20-1 CSAHSGTNGYTF
TRBV15 CATSRQDRGNSYEQYF
TRBV6-5 CASSARGLGHGYTF
TRBV9 CASSVVEDTQYF
TRBV20-1 CSALRVEDTQYF
TRBV10-3 CAISKGLGYTF
TRBV12-5 CGVVRRSSSYYGYTF
TRBV29-1 CSVYRASNYGYTF
TRBV4-2 CASSHQTAGQFF
TRBV20-1 CSVRLAGVGTTDTQYF
TRBV6-1 CASSEASPETNEKLFF
TRBV10-3 CAISESQGGETQYF
TRBV29-1 CSVDGLAGSADTQYF
TRBV6-4 CASRSLTGAGANVLTF
TRBV6-7 CASSYRQGERGSYEQYF
TRBV12-3/TRBV12-4 CASSLDRGEADTQYF
TRBV28 CASRQGPYEQYF
TRBV2 CASTSGGQSNQPQHF
TRBV9 CATSKGSANEQFF
TRBV12-3/TRBV12-4 CASSLRRGKFF
TRBV25-1 CASSEDRAGGGKTQYF
TRBV20-1 CSASIGSGGETQYF
TRBV24-1 CASGGLYNEQFF
TRBV20-1 CSASPAITDTQYF
TRBV30 CAWIPKGGRENIQYF
TRBV28 CAGNNRGDNEQFF
TRBV2 CASSVRSRGDTQYF
TRBV7-9 CASSPPIAGNEQYF
TRBV7-9 CASSLPPGIPDSPLHF
TRBV20-1 CSARTSGYNEQFF
TRBV11-2 CASSTTTGVNEQFF
TRBV9 CASSGDRGTTDTQYF
TRBV4-3 CASSQDHMGEGYTF
TRBV4-2 CASSQRLAVYEQYF